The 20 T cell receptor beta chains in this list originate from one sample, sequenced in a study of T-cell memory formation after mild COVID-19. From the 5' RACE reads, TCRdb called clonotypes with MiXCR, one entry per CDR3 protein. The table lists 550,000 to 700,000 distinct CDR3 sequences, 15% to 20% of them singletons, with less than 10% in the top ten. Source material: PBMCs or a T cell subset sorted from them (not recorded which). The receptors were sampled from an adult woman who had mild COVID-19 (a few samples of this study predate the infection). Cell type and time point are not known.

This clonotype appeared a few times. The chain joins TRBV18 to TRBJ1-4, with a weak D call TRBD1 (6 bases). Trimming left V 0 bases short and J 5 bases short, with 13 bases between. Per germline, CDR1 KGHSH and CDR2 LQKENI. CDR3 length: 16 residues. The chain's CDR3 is CASSPPGTLKNEKLFF. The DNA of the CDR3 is TGTGCCAGCTCACCACCCGGGACACTAAAAAATGAAAAACTGTTTTTT.

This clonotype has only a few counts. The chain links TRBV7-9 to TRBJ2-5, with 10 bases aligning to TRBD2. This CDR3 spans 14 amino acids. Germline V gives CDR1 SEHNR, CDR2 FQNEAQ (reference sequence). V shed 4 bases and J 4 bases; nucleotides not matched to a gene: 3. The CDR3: CASSYLAGAETQYF. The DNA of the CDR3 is TGTGCCAGCAGCTATCTAGCGGGAGCAGAGACCCAGTACTTC.

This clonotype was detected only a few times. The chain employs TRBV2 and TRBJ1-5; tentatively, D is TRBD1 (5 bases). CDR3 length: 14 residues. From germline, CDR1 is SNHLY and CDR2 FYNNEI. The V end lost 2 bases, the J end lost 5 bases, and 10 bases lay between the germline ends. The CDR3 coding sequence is TGTGCCAGCAGTGAATGGGGCAGGGATCAGCCCCAGCATTTT. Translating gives CASSEWGRDQPQHF.

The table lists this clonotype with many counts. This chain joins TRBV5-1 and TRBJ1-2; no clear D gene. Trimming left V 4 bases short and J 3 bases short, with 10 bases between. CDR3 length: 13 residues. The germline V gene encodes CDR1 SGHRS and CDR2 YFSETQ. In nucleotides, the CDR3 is TGCGCCAGCAGCCTGGACGGGGACTATGGCTACACCTTC. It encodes CASSLDGDYGYTF.

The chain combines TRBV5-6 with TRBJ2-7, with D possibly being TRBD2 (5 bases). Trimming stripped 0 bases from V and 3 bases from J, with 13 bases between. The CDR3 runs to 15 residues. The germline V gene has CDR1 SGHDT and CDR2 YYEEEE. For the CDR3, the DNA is TGTGCCAGCAGCTTGGCCCAGCGGACCCTCTACGAGCAGTACTTC. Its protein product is CASSLAQRTLYEQYF.

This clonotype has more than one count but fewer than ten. The CDR3: CASGRGLRGNTEAFF. The CDR3 bases are TGTGCCAGCGGTAGGGGGCTTCGGGGGAACACTGAAGCTTTCTTT. V and J are TRBV6-2 or TRBV6-3 and TRBJ1-1, with 7 bases aligning to TRBD1. Losses at the gene ends were 8 bases for V and 1 base for J; bases not matched to a gene: 10. Germline V CDR1 and CDR2: MNHEY, SVGEGT. The CDR3 totals 15 residues.

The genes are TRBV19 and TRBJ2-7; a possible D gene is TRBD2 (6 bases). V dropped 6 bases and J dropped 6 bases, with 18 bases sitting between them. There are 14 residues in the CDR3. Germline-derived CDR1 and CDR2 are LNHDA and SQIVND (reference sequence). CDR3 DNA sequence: TGTGCCAGTAGCCAGACTAGTACCTCCGGCGAGCAGTACTTC. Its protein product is CASSQTSTSGEQYF.

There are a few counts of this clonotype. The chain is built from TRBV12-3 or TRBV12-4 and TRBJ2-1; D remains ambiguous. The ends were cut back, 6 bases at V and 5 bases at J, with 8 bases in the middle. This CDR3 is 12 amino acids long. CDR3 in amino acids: CASSREHNEQFF. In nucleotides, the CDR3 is TGTGCCAGCAGCCGTGAGCACAATGAGCAGTTCTTC.

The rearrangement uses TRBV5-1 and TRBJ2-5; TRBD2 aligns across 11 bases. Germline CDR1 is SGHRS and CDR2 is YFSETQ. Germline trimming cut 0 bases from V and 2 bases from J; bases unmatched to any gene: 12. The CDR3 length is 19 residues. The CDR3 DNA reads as TGCGCCAGCAGCTTGGGCGCGACTAGCGGGACCCTGAGTCAAGAGACCCAGTACTTC. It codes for CASSLGATSGTLSQETQYF.

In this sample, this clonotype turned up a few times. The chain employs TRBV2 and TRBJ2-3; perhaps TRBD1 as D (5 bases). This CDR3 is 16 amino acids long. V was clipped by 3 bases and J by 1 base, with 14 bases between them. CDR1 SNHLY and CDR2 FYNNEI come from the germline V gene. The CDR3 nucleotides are TGTGCCAGCAGTGATGGCAGGGCTACCCGCACAGATACGCAGTATTTT. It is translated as CASSDGRATRTDTQYF.

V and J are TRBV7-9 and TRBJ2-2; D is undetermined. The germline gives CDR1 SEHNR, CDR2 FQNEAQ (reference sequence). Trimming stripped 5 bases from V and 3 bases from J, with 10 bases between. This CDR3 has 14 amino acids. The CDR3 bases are TGTGCCAGCAGCCCGACGAGATACACCGGGGAGCTGTTTTTT. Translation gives CASSPTRYTGELFF.

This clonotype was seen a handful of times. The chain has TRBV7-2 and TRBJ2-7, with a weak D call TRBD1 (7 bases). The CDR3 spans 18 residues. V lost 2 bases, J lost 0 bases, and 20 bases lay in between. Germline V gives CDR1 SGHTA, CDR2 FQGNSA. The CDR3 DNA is TGTGCCAGCAGCTTATTCCCCGCGGGACAGTTCCTCTCCTACGAGCAGTACTTC. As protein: CASSLFPAGQFLSYEQYF.

The CDR3 nucleotides are TGTGCCACCAGTGATCGGGGAGGGGCCTACAATGAGCAGTTCTTC. Translated: CATSDRGGAYNEQFF. This chain joins TRBV24-1 and TRBJ2-1; 7 nucleotides agree with TRBD2. From germline, CDR1 is KGHDR and CDR2 SFDVKD. The CDR3 runs to 15 residues. With 3 bases clipped from V and 2 bases from J, the junction kept 3 bases outside the gene matches.

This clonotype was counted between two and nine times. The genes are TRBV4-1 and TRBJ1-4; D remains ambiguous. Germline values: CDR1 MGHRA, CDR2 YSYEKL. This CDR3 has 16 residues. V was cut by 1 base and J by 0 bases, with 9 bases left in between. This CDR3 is CASSQGGPATNEKLFF. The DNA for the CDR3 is TGCGCCAGCAGCCAAGGGGGTCCTGCAACTAATGAAAAACTGTTTTTT.

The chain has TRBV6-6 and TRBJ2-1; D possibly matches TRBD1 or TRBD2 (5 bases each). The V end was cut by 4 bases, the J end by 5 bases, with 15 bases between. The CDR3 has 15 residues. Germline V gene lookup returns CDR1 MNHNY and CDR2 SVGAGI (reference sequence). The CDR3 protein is CASSLSGTTNNEQFF. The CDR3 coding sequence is TGTGCCAGCAGTTTATCCGGGACCACAAACAATGAGCAGTTCTTC.

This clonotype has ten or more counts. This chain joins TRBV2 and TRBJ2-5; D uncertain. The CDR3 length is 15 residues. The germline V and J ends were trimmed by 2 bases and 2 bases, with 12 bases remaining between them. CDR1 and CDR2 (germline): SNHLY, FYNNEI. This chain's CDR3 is CASSEPPPRQETQYF. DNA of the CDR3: TGTGCCAGCAGTGAACCCCCCCCAAGACAAGAGACCCAGTACTTC.

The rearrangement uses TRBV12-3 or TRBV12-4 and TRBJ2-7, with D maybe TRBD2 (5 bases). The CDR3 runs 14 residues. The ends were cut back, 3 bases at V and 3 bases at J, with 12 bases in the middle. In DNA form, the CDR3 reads TGTGCCAGCAGTTTGAGGGAACGATTCTACGAGCAGTACTTC. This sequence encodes CASSLRERFYEQYF.

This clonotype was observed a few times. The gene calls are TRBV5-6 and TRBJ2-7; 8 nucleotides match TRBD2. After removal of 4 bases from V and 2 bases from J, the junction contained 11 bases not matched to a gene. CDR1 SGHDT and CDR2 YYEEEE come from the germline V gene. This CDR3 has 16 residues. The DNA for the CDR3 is TGTGCCAGCAGCCCAATAGCGGGAACAGCTACCTACGAGCAGTACTTC. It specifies CASSPIAGTATYEQYF.

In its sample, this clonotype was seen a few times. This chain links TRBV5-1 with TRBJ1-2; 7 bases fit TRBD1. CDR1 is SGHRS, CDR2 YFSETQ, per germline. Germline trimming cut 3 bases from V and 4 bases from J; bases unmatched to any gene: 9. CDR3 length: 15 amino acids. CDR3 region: CASSSDPGTAYGYTF. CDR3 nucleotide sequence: TGCGCCAGCAGCTCAGATCCCGGGACAGCCTATGGCTACACCTTC.

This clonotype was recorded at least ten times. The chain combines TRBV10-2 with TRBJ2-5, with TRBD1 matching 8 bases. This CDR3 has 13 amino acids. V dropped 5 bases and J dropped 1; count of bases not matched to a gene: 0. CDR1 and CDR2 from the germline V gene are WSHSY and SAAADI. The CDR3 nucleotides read TGCGCCAGCAGTCAGGGGGCCCAAGAGACCCAGTACTTC. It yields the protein CASSQGAQETQYF.